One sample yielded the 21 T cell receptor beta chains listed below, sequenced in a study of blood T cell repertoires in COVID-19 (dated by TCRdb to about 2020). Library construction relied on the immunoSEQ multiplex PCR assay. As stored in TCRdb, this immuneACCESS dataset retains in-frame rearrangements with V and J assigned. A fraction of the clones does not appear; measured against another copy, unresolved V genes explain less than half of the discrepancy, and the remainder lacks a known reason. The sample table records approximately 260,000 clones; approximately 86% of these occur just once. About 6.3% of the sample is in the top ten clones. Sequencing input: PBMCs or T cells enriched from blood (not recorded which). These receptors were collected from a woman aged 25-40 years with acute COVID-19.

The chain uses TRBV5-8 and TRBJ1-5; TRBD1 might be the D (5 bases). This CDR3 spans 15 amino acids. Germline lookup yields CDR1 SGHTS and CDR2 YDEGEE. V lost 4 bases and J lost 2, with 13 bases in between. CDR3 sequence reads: CASSAGQAGNQPQHF. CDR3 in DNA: TGTGCCAGCAGCGCCGGACAAGCAGGCAATCAGCCCCAGCATTTT.

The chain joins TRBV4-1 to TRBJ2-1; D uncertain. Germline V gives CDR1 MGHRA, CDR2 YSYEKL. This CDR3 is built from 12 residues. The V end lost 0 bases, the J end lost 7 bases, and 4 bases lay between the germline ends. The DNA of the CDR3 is TGCGCCAGCAGCCAAGACCAGAATGAGCAGTTCTTC. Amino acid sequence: CASSQDQNEQFF.

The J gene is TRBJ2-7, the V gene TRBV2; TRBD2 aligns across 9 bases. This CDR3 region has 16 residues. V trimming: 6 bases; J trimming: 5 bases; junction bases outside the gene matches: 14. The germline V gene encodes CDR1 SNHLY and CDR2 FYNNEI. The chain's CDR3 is CASRFERGAFLHEQYF. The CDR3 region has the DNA TGTGCCAGCAGATTCGAGCGGGGGGCCTTTTTGCACGAGCAGTACTTC.

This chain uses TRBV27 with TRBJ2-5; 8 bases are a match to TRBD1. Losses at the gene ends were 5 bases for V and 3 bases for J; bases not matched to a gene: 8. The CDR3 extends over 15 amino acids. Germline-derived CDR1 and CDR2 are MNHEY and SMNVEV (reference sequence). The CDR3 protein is CASSPRTGRKETQYF. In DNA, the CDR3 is TGTGCCAGCAGTCCCCGGACAGGGAGAAAAGAGACCCAGTACTTC.

The CDR3 nucleotides read TGTGCCAGCAGGCCGGACAGCTACTATGGCTACACCTTC. Translated: CASRPDSYYGYTF. The rearrangement uses TRBV28 and TRBJ1-2; possibly TRBD1 for D (6 bases). CDR3 length equals 13 residues. Germline assignment: CDR1 MDHEN and CDR2 SYDVKM. Trimming pared 6 bases from V and 3 bases from J, leaving 11 bases between.

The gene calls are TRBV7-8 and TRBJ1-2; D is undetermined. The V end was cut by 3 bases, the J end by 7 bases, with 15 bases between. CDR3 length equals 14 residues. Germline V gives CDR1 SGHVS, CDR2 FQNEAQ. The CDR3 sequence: CASSFLEARGGYTF. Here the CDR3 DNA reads TGTGCCAGCAGCTTCCTGGAGGCGCGGGGTGGCTACACCTTC.

CDR3 sequence: CASSLDGRGRRETQYF. The CDR3 DNA reads as TGTGCCAGCAGCTTAGACGGCAGGGGACGGCGGGAGACCCAGTACTTC. This chain uses TRBV7-9 with TRBJ2-5; TRBD1 might be the D (6 bases). Looked up from germline, CDR1 is SEHNR and CDR2 is FQNEAQ (reference sequence). The CDR3 is 16 amino acids. Between the trimmed V and J ends, which lost 1 base and 5 bases, there was a span of 17 bases.

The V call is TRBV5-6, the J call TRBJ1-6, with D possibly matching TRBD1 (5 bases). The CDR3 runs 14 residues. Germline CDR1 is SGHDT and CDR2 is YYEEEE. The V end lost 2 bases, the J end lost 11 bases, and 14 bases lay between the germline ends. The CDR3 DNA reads TGTGCCAGCAGCTTTAACGCAGGGTGGACACCCCTCCACTTT. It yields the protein CASSFNAGWTPLHF. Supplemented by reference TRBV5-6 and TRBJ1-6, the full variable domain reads DAGVTQSPTHLIKTRGQQVTLRCSPKSGHDTVSWYQQALGQGPQFIFQYYEEEERQRGNFPDRFSGHQFPNYSSELNVNALLLGDSALYLCASSFNAGWTPLHFGNGTRLTVT.

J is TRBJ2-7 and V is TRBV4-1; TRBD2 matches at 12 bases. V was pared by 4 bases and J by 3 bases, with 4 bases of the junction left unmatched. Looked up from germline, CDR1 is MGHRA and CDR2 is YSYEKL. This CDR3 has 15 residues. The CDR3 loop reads CASSPGLAGLYEQYF. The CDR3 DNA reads TGCGCCAGCAGCCCCGGACTAGCGGGGCTCTACGAGCAGTACTTC.

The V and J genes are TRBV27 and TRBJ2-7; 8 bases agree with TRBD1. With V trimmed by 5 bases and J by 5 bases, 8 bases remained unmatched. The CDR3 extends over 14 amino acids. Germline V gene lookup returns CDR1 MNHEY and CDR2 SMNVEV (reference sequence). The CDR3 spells CASSLRTGNNEQYF. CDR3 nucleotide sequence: TGTGCCAGCAGTCTTCGGACAGGGAACAACGAGCAGTACTTC.

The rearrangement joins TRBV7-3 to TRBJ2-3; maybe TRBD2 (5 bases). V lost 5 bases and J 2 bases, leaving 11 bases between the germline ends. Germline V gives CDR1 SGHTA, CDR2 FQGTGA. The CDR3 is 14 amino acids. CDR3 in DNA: TGTGCCAGCAGCCCAGGACTCTTCACAGATACGCAGTATTTT. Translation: CASSPGLFTDTQYF.

CDR3 in DNA: TGTGCCAGCAGCTTGGGCAGTAACACTGAAGCTTTCTTT. Residues: CASSLGSNTEAFF. The rearrangement links TRBV7-9 to TRBJ1-1; no clear D gene. Germline V CDR1 and CDR2: SEHNR, FQNEAQ (reference sequence). Trimming cost V 3 bases and J 2 bases, with 7 bases left between them. The CDR3 has 13 amino acids. The complete variable domain, with remaining parts taken from reference TRBV7-9 and TRBJ1-1, reads DTGVSQNPRHKITKRGQNVTFRCDPISEHNRLYWYRQTLGQGPEFLTYFQNEAQLEKSRLLSDRFSAERPKGSFSTLEIQRTEQGDSAMYLCASSLGSNTEAFFGQGTRLTVV.

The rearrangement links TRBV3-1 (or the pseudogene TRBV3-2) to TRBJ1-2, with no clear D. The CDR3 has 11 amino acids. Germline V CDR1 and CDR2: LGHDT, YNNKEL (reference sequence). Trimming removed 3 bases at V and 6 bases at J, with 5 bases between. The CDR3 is CASSHVDGYTF. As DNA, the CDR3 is TGTGCCAGCAGCCACGTCGATGGCTACACCTTC.

The CDR3 bases are TGCGCCAGCAGCTTGGTAAAGCGGGGGGGAGAGACCCAGTACTTC. This translates into CASSLVKRGGETQYF. The chain uses TRBV5-1 and TRBJ2-5; 10 bases line up with TRBD2. Looked up from germline, CDR1 is SGHRS and CDR2 is YFSETQ. The CDR3 consists of 15 residues. The V segment lost 0 bases and the J segment 4 bases; nucleotides outside the gene matches: 3. The full variable domain, in which reference TRBV5-1 and TRBJ2-5 provide the parts outside the CDR3, is KAGVTQTPRYLIKTRGQQVTLSCSPISGHRSVSWYQQTPGQGLQFLFEYFSETQRNKGNFPGRFSGRQFSNSRSEMNVSTLELGDSALYLCASSLVKRGGETQYFGPGTRLLVL.

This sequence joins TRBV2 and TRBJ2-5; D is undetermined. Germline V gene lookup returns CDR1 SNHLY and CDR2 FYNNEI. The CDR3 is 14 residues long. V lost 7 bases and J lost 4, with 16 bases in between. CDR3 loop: CASTPRRATETQYF. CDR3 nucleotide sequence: TGTGCCAGCACCCCCCGGCGAGCGACAGAGACCCAGTACTTC.

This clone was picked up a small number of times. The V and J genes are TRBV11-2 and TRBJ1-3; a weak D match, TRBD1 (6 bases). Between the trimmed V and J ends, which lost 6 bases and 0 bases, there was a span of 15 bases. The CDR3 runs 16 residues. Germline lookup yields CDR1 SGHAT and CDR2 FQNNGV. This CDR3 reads CASSLERTASGNTIYF. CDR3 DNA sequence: TGTGCCAGCAGTTTGGAGAGGACAGCCTCTGGAAACACCATATATTTT.

The DNA of the CDR3 is TGTGCCAGCACCCCTCAGGGCAGGGCGTCCTATGGCTACACCTTC. As protein: CASTPQGRASYGYTF. The gene calls are TRBV27 and TRBJ1-2, with a tentative D call TRBD1 (5 bases). CDR1 and CDR2 from the germline V gene are MNHEY and SMNVEV (reference sequence). The CDR3 contains 15 residues. V lost 7 bases to trimming and J lost 4 bases, with 19 bases between them.

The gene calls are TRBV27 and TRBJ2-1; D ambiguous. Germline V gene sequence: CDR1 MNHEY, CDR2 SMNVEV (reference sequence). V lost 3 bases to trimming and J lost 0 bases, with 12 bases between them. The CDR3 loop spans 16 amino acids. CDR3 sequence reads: CASSLTGMHSYNEQFF. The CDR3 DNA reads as TGTGCCAGCAGTTTGACGGGTATGCACTCCTACAATGAGCAGTTCTTC.

For the CDR3, the DNA is TGCGCCAGCAGCCCCCGCTTAGCGGGGGGGCTTATAGATACGCAGTATTTT. It yields the protein CASSPRLAGGLIDTQYF. The chain carries TRBV5-1 and TRBJ2-3; 11 positions match TRBD2. Trimming at V came to 4 bases and at J to 5 bases, leaving 12 bases not matched to a gene. CDR1 is SGHRS, CDR2 YFSETQ, per germline. CDR3 length: 17 amino acids.

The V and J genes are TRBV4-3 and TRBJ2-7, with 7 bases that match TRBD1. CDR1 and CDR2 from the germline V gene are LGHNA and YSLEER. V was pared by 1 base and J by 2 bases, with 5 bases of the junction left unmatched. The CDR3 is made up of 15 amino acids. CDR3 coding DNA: TGCGCCAGCAGCCAAGGACAGGGACCGCCCTACGAGCAGTACTTC. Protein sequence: CASSQGQGPPYEQYF.

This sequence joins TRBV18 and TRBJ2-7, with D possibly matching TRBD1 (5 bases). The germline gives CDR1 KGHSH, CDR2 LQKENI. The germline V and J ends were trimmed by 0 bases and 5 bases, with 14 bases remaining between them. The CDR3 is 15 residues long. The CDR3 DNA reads TGTGCCAGCTCACCACCGTATCAGGGCATCGACGAGCAGTACTTC. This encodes CASSPPYQGIDEQYF.